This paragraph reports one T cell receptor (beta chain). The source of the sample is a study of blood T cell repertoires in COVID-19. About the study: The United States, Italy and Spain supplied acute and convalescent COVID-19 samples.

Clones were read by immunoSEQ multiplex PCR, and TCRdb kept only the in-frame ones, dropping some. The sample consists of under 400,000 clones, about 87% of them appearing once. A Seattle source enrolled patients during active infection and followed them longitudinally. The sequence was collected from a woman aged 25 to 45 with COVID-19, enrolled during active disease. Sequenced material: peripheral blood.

The CDR3: CASSELGERTEAFF. The CDR3 bases are TGCGCCAGCAGTGAGCTCGGGGAACGAACTGAAGCTTTCTTT. The chain has TRBV10-2 and TRBJ1-1; D is ambiguous. Trimming shortened V by 2 bases and J by 5 bases, and 12 bases separated the two germline ends. The CDR3 has 14 amino acids. CDR1 is WSHSY, CDR2 SAAADI, per germline.